The sequence of this TCR beta chain was determined in a study of OX40 agonist ivuxolimab in advanced cancers. For the study at large: Averaging roughly 60 years in age, with a range of about 23 to 80, the cohort was about 85% male. Treatment received earlier with anti-PD-1, anti-PD-L1 or anti-CTLA-4 agents was allowed, and 40% had some. Study-level findings and limits: What antigens the expanded peripheral T cells recognized was never established. Partial responders treated at 0.1-3.0 mg/kg exhibited clonal expansion among the lowest measured.

Germline values: CDR1 MGHRA, CDR2 YSYEKL. CDR3 length: 13 amino acids. V dropped 4 bases and J dropped 6 bases, with 12 bases sitting between them. Produced via immunoSEQ multiplex PCR; TCRdb's table is partial and in-frame only. Found here are 65,000 to 85,000 clones, approximately 94% of them singletons; the top ten hold roughly an eighth. This clone was observed a single time. Antigen: not known. Sequencing was performed on CD4+ or CD8+ T cells sorted from blood, taken in a trial of the OX40 agonist ivuxolimab. The chain carries TRBV4-1 and TRBJ2-5; D is unclear. This receptor was taken from an adult with an advanced solid tumor such as melanoma, head and neck, liver or kidney cancer. CDR3 sequence reads: CASSLQGKKTQYF. In DNA, the CDR3 is TGCGCCAGCAGCCTCCAAGGAAAAAAGACCCAGTACTTC.